This TCR beta chain is drawn from a study of blood T cell repertoires in COVID-19. Study overall: Spain, Italy and the United States supplied samples that represented acute and convalescent COVID-19.

Source study methods: Quantification of nucleated cells was approximated via reference gene primer amplification. Measured with immunoSEQ multiplex PCR; TCRdb has only the in-frame clones, and not every one. V and J calls and clone size follow that table, whereas D and trimming were derived from the DNA. The sample contains around 180,000 clones, roughly four fifths of which appear only once. The length of the CDR3 is 14 residues. Germline V gene lookup returns CDR1 MDHEN and CDR2 SYDVKM. Trimming removed 1 base at V and 2 bases at J, with 8 bases between. Cohorts were determined from participant-reported clinical history.

Sequenced input: PBMCs or T cells enriched from blood (not recorded which). V usage is TRBV28 and J usage is TRBJ2-5; D gene uncertain. This clonotype was obtained from a man between 50 and 59 years old who had recovered from COVID-19. CDR3 protein: CASSLSPGQETQYF. CDR3 DNA sequence: TGTGCCAGCAGTTTATCTCCAGGTCAAGAGACCCAGTACTTC.